This passage covers 14 T cell receptor beta chains from one sample sequenced in a study of blood T cell repertoires in COVID-19. Method: immunoSEQ multiplex PCR; TCRdb's copy keeps in-frame clones and lacks some. This sample has a few hundred thousand clones; 80% to 90% occur once, and the top ten carry approximately 1.2%. Sequencing input: peripheral blood. All receptors come from a man in his forties with acute or convalescent COVID-19.

This clone was seen at least ten times. CDR3 residues: CASSLASGANVLTF. The DNA of the CDR3 is TGCGCCAGCAGCTTGGCCAGTGGGGCCAACGTCCTGACTTTC. The V and J genes are TRBV5-1 and TRBJ2-6; no clear D gene. V shed 0 bases and J shed 3 bases, with 4 bases lying between them. The CDR3 spans 14 residues. Germline V gene data show CDR1 as SGHRS and CDR2 as YFSETQ.

V and J are TRBV20-1 and TRBJ2-7; tentatively, D is TRBD1 (5 bases). Germline CDR1 reads DFQATT; CDR2 reads SNEGSKA (reference sequence). V shed 6 bases and J shed 3 bases, with 9 bases lying between them. This CDR3 contains 11 residues. The CDR3 protein is CSAIDSYEQYF. DNA for the CDR3: TGCAGTGCCATAGACAGCTACGAGCAGTACTTC.

The V gene is TRBV6-5, the J gene TRBJ2-7; D remains ambiguous. Looked up from germline, CDR1 is MNHEY and CDR2 is SVGAGI. This CDR3 is built from 11 residues. Trimming stripped 8 bases from V and 3 bases from J, with 8 bases between. Written as DNA, the CDR3 is TGTGCCAGCGGGTCGGGCTACGAGCAGTACTTC. Protein sequence: CASGSGYEQYF.

The chain has TRBV19 and TRBJ2-1; 14 bases are a match to TRBD2. V lost 4 bases, J lost 8 bases, and 7 bases stayed unmatched. Germline CDR1 reads LNHDA; CDR2 reads SQIVND (reference sequence). The CDR3 totals 16 residues. CDR3 in amino acids: CASSTRTSGRPHEQFF. CDR3 sequence (DNA): TGTGCCAGTAGTACCCGGACTAGCGGGAGGCCGCATGAGCAGTTCTTC.

This clone was recorded a few times. The rearrangement links TRBV27 to TRBJ2-2; a weak D match, TRBD1 (5 bases). The CDR3 extends over 17 amino acids. Germline CDR1 MNHEY, CDR2 SMNVEV (reference sequence). Trimming left V 4 bases short and J 5 bases short, with 20 bases between. CDR3 DNA sequence: TGTGCCAGCAGTTCAGGGAAACTCCCATATGGAACCGGGGAGCTGTTTTTT. This encodes CASSSGKLPYGTGELFF.

This chain links TRBV6-1 with TRBJ1-5; D perhaps matches TRBD1 (5 bases). There are 16 residues in the CDR3. V shed 2 bases and J shed 7 bases, with 18 bases lying between them. In germline, CDR1 is MNHNS, CDR2 SASEGT. CDR3 loop: CASSEKGTGSRQPQHF. The CDR3 DNA reads TGTGCCAGCAGTGAAAAGGGGACTGGGAGCCGGCAGCCCCAGCATTTT.

V usage is TRBV28 and J usage is TRBJ1-4, with 7 bases identical to TRBD1. J gave up 8 bases and V 3 bases, and 12 bases lay outside the gene matches. The CDR3 loop spans 16 amino acids. Germline V lookup: CDR1 MDHEN, CDR2 SYDVKM. The CDR3 DNA reads TGTGCCAGCAGTTTCTATTCCCACAGGGGAGGAGAAAAACTGTTTTTT. Translating gives CASSFYSHRGGEKLFF.

The chain carries TRBV30 and TRBJ1-2; D unresolved. This CDR3 region has 13 residues. Germline V lookup: CDR1 GTSNPN, CDR2 SVGIG (reference sequence). V lost 0 bases to trimming and J lost 2 bases, with 7 bases between them. The CDR3, as DNA: TGTGCCTGGAGTGTATCACACAACTATGGCTACACCTTC. This encodes CAWSVSHNYGYTF.

The V call is TRBV7-2, the J call TRBJ2-5, with 7 bases fitting TRBD2. Germline lookup yields CDR1 SGHTA and CDR2 FQGNSA. Germline trimming cut 1 base from V and 1 base from J; bases unmatched to any gene: 6. CDR3 length: 16 residues. The CDR3 coding sequence is TGTGCCAGCAGCTTAGGTCTAAGGACTAGCCAAGAGACCCAGTACTTC. Amino acids: CASSLGLRTSQETQYF. Supplemented by reference TRBV7-2 and TRBJ2-5, the full variable domain reads GAGVSQSPSNKVTEKGKDVELRCDPISGHTALYWYRQSLGQGLEFLIYFQGNSAPDKSGLPSDRFSAERTGGSVSTLTIQRTQQEDSAVYLCASSLGLRTSQETQYFGPGTRLLVL.

This chain links TRBV28 with TRBJ1-3; TRBD1 is a possible D gene (6 bases). Germline CDR1 reads MDHEN; CDR2 reads SYDVKM. V was shortened by 6 bases and J by 2 bases, with 14 bases between the two germline ends. The CDR3 length is 15 residues. The DNA of the CDR3 is TGTGCCAGCAGGGTACAGGGTGCCACTGGAAACACCATATATTTT. This encodes CASRVQGATGNTIYF. Variable domain in full (rest from reference TRBV28 and TRBJ1-3): DVKVTQSSRYLVKRTGEKVFLECVQDMDHENMFWYRQDPGLGLRLIYFSYDVKMKEKGDIPEGYSVSREKKERFSLILESASTNQTSMYLCASRVQGATGNTIYFGEGSWLTVV.

CDR3 nucleotide sequence: TGTGCCAGCGGGGTTAGGACAGGGACTCAGCCCCAGCATTTT. It translates to CASGVRTGTQPQHF. This sequence joins TRBV6-6 and TRBJ1-5; 8 bases are shared with TRBD1. This CDR3 has 14 amino acids. From germline, CDR1 is MNHNY and CDR2 SVGAGI (reference sequence). V was pared by 8 bases and J by 6 bases, with 9 bases of the junction left unmatched.

The chain couples TRBV7-9 to TRBJ1-1; D is uncertain. CDR1 is SEHNR and CDR2 is FQNEAQ in the germline V gene (reference sequence). The CDR3 extends over 13 amino acids. Trimming pared 1 base from V and 4 bases from J, leaving 7 bases between. In DNA, the CDR3 is TGTGCCAGCAGCTTAGGGGCAGGCACTGAAGCTTTCTTT. This translates into CASSLGAGTEAFF.

The chain carries TRBV7-3 and TRBJ2-1, with TRBD1 identical over 9 bases. Germline V gene data show CDR1 as SGHTA and CDR2 as FQGTGA. This CDR3 has 16 amino acids. The junction had 5 bases not matched to a gene; V was cut back by 2 bases and J by 3 bases. CDR3 protein: CASSLSQGAYYNEQFF. As DNA, the CDR3 is TGTGCCAGCAGCTTATCACAGGGGGCATACTACAATGAGCAGTTCTTC.

The CDR3 reads CASSYSRLAGDNEQFF. DNA of the CDR3: TGTGCCAGCAGTTACTCGCGGCTAGCGGGAGACAATGAGCAGTTCTTC. The chain couples TRBV6-5 to TRBJ2-1; TRBD2 agrees at 10 bases. Germline lookup yields CDR1 MNHEY and CDR2 SVGAGI. V dropped 0 bases and J dropped 5; count of bases not matched to a gene: 4. The CDR3 contains 16 residues.